The T cell receptor beta chain under discussion was sequenced for a study of T cell responses to AZD1222 COVID-19 vaccine. Study at large: Second-dose recipients at about 4 or about 12 weeks were treated as one pooled group.

Overall study findings and caveats: Donors in the cohort were predominantly white British and more often female, and clonal diversity was possibly underestimated. Repertoires were collected only later (after the peak T cell response had occurred). Baseline testing showed seropositivity in only a handful of AZD1222 recipients.

The V and J ends lost 6 bases and 9 bases, in that order; junction bases with no gene match: 5. There are 13 residues in the CDR3. The data were produced by immunoSEQ multiplex PCR, yet TCRdb's version contains in-frame clones alone and is incomplete. The table has about 150,000 clones, 88% seen once. On this clone: The antigen is unknown.

This chain links TRBV12-3 or TRBV12-4 with TRBJ2-1; 10 nucleotides agree with TRBD2. The sequence derives from an adult in good health. The material was peripheral blood, obtained on day 0 of AZD1222 vaccination. CDR3 nucleotides: TGTGCCAGCAGGGAAGCGGGAGGGGGTGAGCAGTTCTTC. Translating it yields CASREAGGGEQFF.